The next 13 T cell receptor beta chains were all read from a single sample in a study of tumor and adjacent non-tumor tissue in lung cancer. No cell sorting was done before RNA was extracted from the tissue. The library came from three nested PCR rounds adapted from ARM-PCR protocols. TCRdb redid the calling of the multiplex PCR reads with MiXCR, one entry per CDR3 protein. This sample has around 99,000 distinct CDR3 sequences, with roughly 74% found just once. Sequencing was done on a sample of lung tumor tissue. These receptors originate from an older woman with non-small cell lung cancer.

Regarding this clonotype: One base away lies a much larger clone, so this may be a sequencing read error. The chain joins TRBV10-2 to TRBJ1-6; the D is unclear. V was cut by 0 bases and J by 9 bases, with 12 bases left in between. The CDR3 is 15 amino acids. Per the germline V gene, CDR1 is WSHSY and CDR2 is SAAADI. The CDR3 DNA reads TGCGCCAGCAGTGAGTCTTATGACATACTTTCACCCCTCCACTTT. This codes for CASSESYDILSPLHF.

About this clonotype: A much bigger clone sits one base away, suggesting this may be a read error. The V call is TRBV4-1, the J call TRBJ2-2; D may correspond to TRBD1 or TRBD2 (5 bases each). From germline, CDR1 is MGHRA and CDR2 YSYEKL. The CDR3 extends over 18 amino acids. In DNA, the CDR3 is TGCGCCAGCAGCCAAGACCCCTTAGGCGGGTGGGGGACCGGGAAGCTGTTTTTT. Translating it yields CASSQDPLGGWGTGKLFF.

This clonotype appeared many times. CDR3 region: CASSLTGRDYGYTF. The CDR3 DNA sequence: TGTGCCAGCAGTTTAACAGGTAGAGACTATGGCTACACCTTC. This chain joins TRBV12-3 or TRBV12-4 and TRBJ1-2; a possible D gene is TRBD1 (5 bases). Trimming shortened V by 2 bases and J by 3 bases, and 10 bases separated the two germline ends. The CDR3 has 14 amino acids.

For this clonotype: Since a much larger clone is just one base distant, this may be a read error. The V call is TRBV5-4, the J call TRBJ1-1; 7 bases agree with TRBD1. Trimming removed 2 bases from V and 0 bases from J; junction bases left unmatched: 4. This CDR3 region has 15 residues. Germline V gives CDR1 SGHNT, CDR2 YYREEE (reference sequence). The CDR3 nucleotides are TGTGCCAGCAGCTTACAACAGGGGATGAACACTGAAGCTTTCTTT. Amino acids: CASSLQQGMNTEAFF.

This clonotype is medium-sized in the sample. The CDR3 DNA is TGTGCCAGCAGATGGGGTACGGGGGAGCAGTACTTC. It is translated as CASRWGTGEQYF. V is TRBV12-3 or TRBV12-4 and J is TRBJ2-7; tentatively, D is TRBD2 (5 bases). V dropped 6 bases and J dropped 7 bases, with 13 bases sitting between them. The CDR3 spans 12 residues.

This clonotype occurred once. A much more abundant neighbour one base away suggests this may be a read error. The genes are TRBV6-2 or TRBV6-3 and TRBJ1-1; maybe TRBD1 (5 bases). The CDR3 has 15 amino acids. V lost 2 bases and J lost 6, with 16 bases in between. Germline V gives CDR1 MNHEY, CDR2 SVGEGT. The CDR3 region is CASSYTVGTTAEAFF. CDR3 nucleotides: TGTGCCAGCAGTTACACGGTCGGGACGACGGCTGAAGCTTTCTTT.

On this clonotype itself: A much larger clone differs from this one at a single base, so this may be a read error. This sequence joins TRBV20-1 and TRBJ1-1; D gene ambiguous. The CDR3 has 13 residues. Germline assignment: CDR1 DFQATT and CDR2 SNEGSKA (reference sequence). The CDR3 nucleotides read TGCTGTGCTAGTAATCCGCTTAACACTGAAGCTTTCTTT. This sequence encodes CCASNPLNTEAFF.

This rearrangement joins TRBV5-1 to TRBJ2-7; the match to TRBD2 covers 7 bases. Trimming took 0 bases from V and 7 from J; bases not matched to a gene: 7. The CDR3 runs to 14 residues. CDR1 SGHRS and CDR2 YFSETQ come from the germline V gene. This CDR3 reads CASSLDQPGGEQYF. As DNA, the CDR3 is TGCGCCAGCAGCTTGGACCAACCCGGGGGGGAGCAGTACTTC.

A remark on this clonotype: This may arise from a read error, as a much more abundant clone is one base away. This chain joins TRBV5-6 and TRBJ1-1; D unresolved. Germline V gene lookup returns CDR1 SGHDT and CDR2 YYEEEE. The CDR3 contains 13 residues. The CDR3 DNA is TGTGCCAGCAGCTCCGGGAGGAACATTGAAGCTTTCTTT. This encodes CASSSGRNIEAFF.

In DNA form, the CDR3 reads TGTGCCAGCAGTATATTGAGGACAGGTTTCAATGAGCAGTTCTTC. This translates into CASSILRTGFNEQFF. V and J are TRBV11-1 and TRBJ2-1; 7 bases are a match to TRBD1. Germline V CDR1 and CDR2: SGHAT, FQDESV (reference sequence). V shed 6 bases, J shed 6 bases, and the junction held 11 bases outside the gene matches. This CDR3 has 15 residues. Supplemented by reference TRBV11-1 and TRBJ2-1, the full variable domain reads EAEVAQSPRYKITEKSQAVAFWCDPISGHATLYWYRQILGQGPELLVQFQDESVVDDSQLPKDRFSAERLKGVDSTLKIQPAELGDSAMYLCASSILRTGFNEQFFGPGTRLTVL.

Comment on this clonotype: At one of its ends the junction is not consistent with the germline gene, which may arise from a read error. CDR3 sequence: CVSTLVGQGINEQFF. As DNA, the CDR3 is TGTGTCAGCACCTTAGTGGGACAGGGCATCAATGAGCAGTTCTTC. This rearrangement joins TRBV11-2 to TRBJ2-1; 9 bases agree with TRBD1. Germline CDR1 reads SGHAT; CDR2 reads FQNNGV. The length of the CDR3 is 15 residues.

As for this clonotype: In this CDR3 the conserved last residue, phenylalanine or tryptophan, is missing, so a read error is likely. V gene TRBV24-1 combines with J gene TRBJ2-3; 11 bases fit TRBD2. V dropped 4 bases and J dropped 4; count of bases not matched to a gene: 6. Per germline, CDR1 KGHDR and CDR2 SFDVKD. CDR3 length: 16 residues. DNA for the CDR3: TGTGCCACCAGTGACACTAGCGGGAGATCCTCAGATACGCAGTATTTA. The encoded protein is CATSDTSGRSSDTQYL.

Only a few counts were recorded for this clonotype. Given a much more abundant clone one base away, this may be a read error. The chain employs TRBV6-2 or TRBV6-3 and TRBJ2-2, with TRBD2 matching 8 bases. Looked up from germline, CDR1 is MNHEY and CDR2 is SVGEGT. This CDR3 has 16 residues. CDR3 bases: TGTGCCAGCAGTTTTTCACTAGCGGAGAACACCAGGGAGCTGTTTTTT. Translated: CASSFSLAENTRELFF.